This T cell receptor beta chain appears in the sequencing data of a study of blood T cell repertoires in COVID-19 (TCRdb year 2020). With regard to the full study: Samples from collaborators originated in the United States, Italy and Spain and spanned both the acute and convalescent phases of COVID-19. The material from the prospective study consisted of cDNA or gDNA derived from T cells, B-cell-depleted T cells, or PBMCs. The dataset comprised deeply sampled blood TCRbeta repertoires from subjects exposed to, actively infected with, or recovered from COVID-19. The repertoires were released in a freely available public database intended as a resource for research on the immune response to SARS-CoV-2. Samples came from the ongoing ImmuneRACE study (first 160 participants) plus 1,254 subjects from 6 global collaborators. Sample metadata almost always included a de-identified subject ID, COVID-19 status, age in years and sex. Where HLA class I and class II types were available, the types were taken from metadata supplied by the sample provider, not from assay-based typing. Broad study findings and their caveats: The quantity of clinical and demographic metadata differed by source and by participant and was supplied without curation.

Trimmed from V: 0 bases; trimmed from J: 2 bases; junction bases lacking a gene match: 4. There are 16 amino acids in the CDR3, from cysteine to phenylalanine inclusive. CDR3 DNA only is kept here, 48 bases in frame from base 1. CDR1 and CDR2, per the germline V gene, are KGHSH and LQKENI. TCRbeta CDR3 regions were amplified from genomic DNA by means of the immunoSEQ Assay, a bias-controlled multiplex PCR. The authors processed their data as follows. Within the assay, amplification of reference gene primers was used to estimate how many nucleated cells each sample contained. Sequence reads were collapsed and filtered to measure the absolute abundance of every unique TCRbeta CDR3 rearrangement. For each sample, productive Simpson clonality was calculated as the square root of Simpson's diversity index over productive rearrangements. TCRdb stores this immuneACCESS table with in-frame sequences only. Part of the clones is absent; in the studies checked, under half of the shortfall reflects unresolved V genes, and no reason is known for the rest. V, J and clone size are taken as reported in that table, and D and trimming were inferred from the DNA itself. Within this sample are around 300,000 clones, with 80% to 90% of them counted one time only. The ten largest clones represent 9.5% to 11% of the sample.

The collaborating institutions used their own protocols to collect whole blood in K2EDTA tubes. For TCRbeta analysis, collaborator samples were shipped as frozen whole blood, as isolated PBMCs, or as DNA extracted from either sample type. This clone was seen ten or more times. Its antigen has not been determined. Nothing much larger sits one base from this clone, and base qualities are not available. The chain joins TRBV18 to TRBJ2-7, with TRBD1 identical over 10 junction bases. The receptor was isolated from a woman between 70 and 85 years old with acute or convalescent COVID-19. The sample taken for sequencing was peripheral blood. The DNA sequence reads TGTGCCAGCTCACCACCGGGACAGGGGTCACCCTACGAGCAGTACTTC. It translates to CASSPPGQGSPYEQYF.